One and the same sample provided the 30 T cell receptor beta chains below, sequenced in a study of shared clonotypes between healthy human individuals. Method: immunoSEQ multiplex PCR; TCRdb's copy keeps in-frame clones and lacks some. The data hold about 92,000 clones, with approximately 70% observed a single time. Sequences were obtained from memory CD8+ T cells sorted from blood. The subset here: CD45RO+ cells pooled with CCR7-negative TemRA cells. The source of these receptors is a man aged 30 to 39 in good health.

Worth noting for this clone: A read error likely explains this, since a far larger clone differs by one base. The chain links TRBV10-3 to TRBJ2-7; TRBD1 matches at 11 bases. The CDR3 is made up of 14 amino acids. The germline V gene has CDR1 ENHRY and CDR2 SYGVKD. CDR3 sequence (DNA): TGTGCCAGCAGTCCCGGGACAGGGGGCTACGAGCAGTACTTC. Residues: CASSPGTGGYEQYF.

The count of this clone is one. This rearrangement joins TRBV30 to TRBJ2-3, with 7 positions matching TRBD2. V trimming: 4 bases; J trimming: 5 bases; junction bases outside the gene matches: 6. The length of the CDR3 is 13 residues. Germline V gene data show CDR1 as GTSNPN and CDR2 as SVGIG (reference sequence). Here the CDR3 DNA reads TGTGCCTGGACTAGCGGAAGGAGAGATACGCAGTATTTT. Translating it yields CAWTSGRRDTQYF.

The chain uses TRBV5-1 and TRBJ2-7; D is undetermined. The germline gives CDR1 SGHRS, CDR2 YFSETQ. CDR3 size: 15 residues. V lost 0 bases to trimming and J lost 1 base, with 11 bases between them. The CDR3 coding sequence is TGCGCCAGCAGCTTGGAAGGCAGCCGATCCTACGAGCAGTACTTC. Encoded protein: CASSLEGSRSYEQYF.

The V call is TRBV7-8, the J call TRBJ2-1; tentatively, D is TRBD1 or TRBD2 (5 bases each). Per germline, CDR1 SGHVS and CDR2 FQNEAQ. V lost 3 bases and J lost 9, with 15 bases in between. This CDR3 is built from 14 residues. The CDR3 region has the DNA TGTGCCAGCAGCTTGGCAGGGACCGTCGGTGAGCAGTTCTTC. Its protein product is CASSLAGTVGEQFF.

V and J are TRBV4-1 and TRBJ2-7; a possible D gene is TRBD2 (5 bases). The CDR3 is 13 amino acids. V lost 4 bases to trimming and J lost 6 bases, with 13 bases between them. The germline V gene encodes CDR1 MGHRA and CDR2 YSYEKL. The CDR3: CASSLGLEAEQYF. DNA for the CDR3: TGCGCCAGCAGCCTCGGACTTGAAGCCGAGCAGTACTTC.

The J gene is TRBJ2-2, the V gene TRBV29-1; 9 bases are a match to TRBD1. Trimming at V came to 4 bases and at J to 6 bases, leaving 6 bases not matched to a gene. The CDR3 runs 14 residues. Germline V gene data show CDR1 as SQVTM and CDR2 as ANQGSEA. DNA for the CDR3: TGCAGCGTTGTGCGGGACAGGGAAGCCGGGGAGCTGTTTTTT. Amino acid sequence: CSVVRDREAGELFF.

The chain combines TRBV6-5 with TRBJ2-1, with D hard to call. In germline, CDR1 is MNHEY, CDR2 SVGAGI. The CDR3 extends over 15 amino acids. V was pared by 7 bases and J by 0 bases, with 13 bases between. The CDR3, as DNA: TGTGCCAGCACCCCCGATACTTCCTCCTACAATGAGCAGTTCTTC. Translated, it gives CASTPDTSSYNEQFF.

The V call is TRBV7-9, the J call TRBJ1-2; D is perhaps TRBD1 (5 bases). This CDR3 has 16 residues. Germline CDR1 reads SEHNR; CDR2 reads FQNEAQ (reference sequence). V was shortened by 4 bases and J by 3 bases, with 18 bases between the two germline ends. The DNA of the CDR3 is TGTGCCAGCAGCTCACTCCGCGGGGGTTTTTACTATGGCTACACCTTC. Its protein is CASSSLRGGFYYGYTF.

The J gene is TRBJ2-7, the V gene TRBV30; D unclear. The germline gives CDR1 GTSNPN, CDR2 SVGIG (reference sequence). Trimming took 0 bases from V and 1 from J, leaving 10 bases between them. The length of the CDR3 is 14 residues. The CDR3: CAWSVGSLSYEQYF. The CDR3 DNA is TGTGCCTGGAGTGTAGGGTCCTTGTCCTACGAGCAGTACTTC. Supplemented by reference TRBV30 and TRBJ2-7, the full variable domain reads SQTIHQWPATLVQPVGSPLSLECTVEGTSNPNLYWYRQAAGRGLQLLFYSVGIGQISSEVPQNLSASRPQDRQFILSSKKLLLSDSGFYLCAWSVGSLSYEQYFGPGTRLTVT.

The chain recombines TRBV9 with TRBJ2-1; D possibly corresponds to TRBD2 (7 bases). Germline CDR1 and CDR2: SGDLS and YYNGEE. This CDR3 spans 14 amino acids. V gave up 4 bases and J gave up 5 bases, with 13 bases separating them. The CDR3 DNA sequence: TGTGCCAGCAGCCTGGGGGGGCTTGACAATGAGCAGTTCTTC. Translation: CASSLGGLDNEQFF.

This chain joins TRBV5-4 and TRBJ1-4, with TRBD1 matching over 11 bases. Germline V lookup: CDR1 SGHNT, CDR2 YYREEE (reference sequence). The CDR3 has 17 residues. V dropped 0 bases and J dropped 5; count of bases not matched to a gene: 6. The CDR3 DNA follows: TGTGCCAGCAGCTTGGCGGGACAGGGGGTGGTAAATGAAAAACTGTTTTTT. This translates into CASSLAGQGVVNEKLFF.

The chain recombines TRBV25-1 with TRBJ2-3; no firm D call. CDR3 length: 14 residues. Germline V CDR1 and CDR2: MGHDK, SYGVNS. The V end was cut by 5 bases, the J end by 2 bases, with 11 bases between. The CDR3 sequence is CASSSRDNTDTQYF. The CDR3 nucleotides are TGTGCCAGCAGTTCAAGAGACAACACAGATACGCAGTATTTT. Combining the CDR3 with reference TRBV25-1 and TRBJ2-3 gives the whole variable domain EADIYQTPRYLVIGTGKKITLECSQTMGHDKMYWYQQDPGMELHLIHYSYGVNSTEKGDLSSESTVSRIRTEHFPLTLESARPSHTSQYLCASSSRDNTDTQYFGPGTRLTVL.

The chain links TRBV5-1 to TRBJ2-2; no clear D gene. Trimming left V 4 bases short and J 2 bases short, with 9 bases between. The CDR3 has 14 residues. CDR1 is SGHRS and CDR2 is YFSETQ in the germline V gene. The CDR3 bases are TGCGCCAGCAGCCTCACAACCAACACCGGGGAGCTGTTTTTT. This translates into CASSLTTNTGELFF.

The chain recombines TRBV5-4 with TRBJ1-2; TRBD1 might be the D (6 bases). CDR1 and CDR2 from the germline V gene are SGHNT and YYREEE (reference sequence). The V and J ends lost 2 bases and 8 bases respectively, with 19 bases between them. The CDR3 is 15 residues long. The CDR3 sequence: CASSFSGGRGLGYTF. For the CDR3, the DNA is TGTGCCAGCAGCTTTTCGGGGGGCAGGGGTTTAGGCTACACCTTC.

This clone was seen once. The chain links TRBV4-2 to TRBJ2-7; 11 nucleotides match TRBD1. V was pared by 4 bases and J by 4 bases, with 6 bases of the junction left unmatched. The CDR3 loop spans 15 amino acids. In germline, CDR1 is LGHNA, CDR2 YNFKEQ. CDR3 region: CASSPPGQGGYEQYF. The CDR3 DNA follows: TGTGCCAGCAGCCCCCCGGGACAGGGGGGATACGAGCAGTACTTC.

This clone was counted a few times. This sequence joins TRBV6-4 and TRBJ2-3, with TRBD2 matching 9 bases. The CDR3 is 15 amino acids. CDR1 is MRHNA, CDR2 SNTAGT, per germline. The J segment lost 0 bases and the V segment lost 5 bases, leaving 3 bases of the junction unmatched. The CDR3 region has the DNA TGTGCCAGCAGTCAGACTAGCGGTAGCACAGATACGCAGTATTTT. Residues: CASSQTSGSTDTQYF.

The chain is built from TRBV25-1 and TRBJ1-1; perhaps TRBD1 as D (5 bases). CDR3 length: 15 residues. CDR1 MGHDK and CDR2 SYGVNS come from the germline V gene. Trimming took off 1 base at V and 4 bases at J, with 13 bases between the two ends. In DNA, the CDR3 is TGTGCCAGCAGTGAATCCAGCGGGCAGGGCACTGAAGCTTTCTTT. It specifies CASSESSGQGTEAFF.

This chain links TRBV7-8 with TRBJ2-4, with 7 bases fitting TRBD1. Per germline, CDR1 SGHVS and CDR2 FQNEAQ. The CDR3 is 15 amino acids. V lost 5 bases, J lost 10 bases, and 14 bases stayed unmatched. CDR3 sequence (DNA): TGTGCCAGCAGCCCCCGGTCGGGGACAGCCCTTATTCAGTACTTC. Amino acid sequence: CASSPRSGTALIQYF.

V is TRBV4-3 and J is TRBJ2-2; 11 bases line up with TRBD2. The CDR3 contains 18 residues. Unmatched junction bases numbered 11, after V lost 1 base and J lost 7 bases. Germline values: CDR1 LGHNA, CDR2 YSLEER. DNA for the CDR3: TGCGCCAGCAGCCAAGTTCTAACTAGCGGGAGTTTCGGCGGGGAGCTGTTTTTT. Residues: CASSQVLTSGSFGGELFF.

At least ten counts were recorded for this clone. This rearrangement joins TRBV6-5 to TRBJ2-7; D unresolved. This CDR3 has 15 amino acids. Germline V gene data show CDR1 as MNHEY and CDR2 as SVGAGI. The V gene lost 0 bases and the J gene lost 1 base, with 10 bases spanning the gap. CDR3 residues: CASSYSALGSYEQYF. CDR3 nucleotide sequence: TGTGCCAGCAGTTACTCGGCTCTCGGGTCCTACGAGCAGTACTTC.

The chain recombines TRBV6-5 with TRBJ1-4; maybe TRBD1 (5 bases). The CDR3 length is 14 residues. The V gene lost 6 bases and the J gene lost 5 bases, with 13 bases spanning the gap. The germline gives CDR1 MNHEY, CDR2 SVGAGI. The CDR3 DNA reads TGTGCCAGCAGCGCCTGGGCAGGGAATGAAAAACTGTTTTTT. Its protein product is CASSAWAGNEKLFF.

The chain employs TRBV7-2 and TRBJ1-3; 12 bases align to TRBD1. The CDR3 has 14 amino acids. Germline trimming cut 9 bases from V and 5 bases from J; bases unmatched to any gene: 5. Germline CDR1 and CDR2: SGHTA and FQGNSA. CDR3 nucleotide sequence: TGTGCCAGTGCCCGGGACAGGGGGCGAAACACCATATATTTT. Residues: CASARDRGRNTIYF.

This sequence joins TRBV29-1 and TRBJ2-7; TRBD1 is a possible D gene (5 bases). Per germline, CDR1 SQVTM and CDR2 ANQGSEA. The CDR3 extends over 12 amino acids. Trimming stripped 3 bases from V and 2 bases from J, with 8 bases between. This CDR3 is CSVETEAYEQYF. DNA for the CDR3: TGCAGCGTTGAGACAGAAGCCTACGAGCAGTACTTC.

The chain links TRBV18 to TRBJ1-2, with a weak D call TRBD1 (6 bases). This CDR3 region has 14 residues. Trimming cost V 2 bases and J 6 bases, with 13 bases left between them. Germline V lookup: CDR1 KGHSH, CDR2 LQKENI. The CDR3 bases are TGTGCCAGCTCACCAAATCAGCAGGGGAATGGCTACACCTTC. Residues: CASSPNQQGNGYTF. Full variable domain (outside the CDR3, taken from reference TRBV18 and TRBJ1-2): NAGVMQNPRHLVRRRGQEARLRCSPMKGHSHVYWYRQLPEEGLKFMVYLQKENIIDESGMPKERFSAEFPKEGPSILRIQQVVRGDSAAYFCASSPNQQGNGYTFGSGTRLTVV.

V gene TRBV7-2 combines with J gene TRBJ2-7; D not resolved. CDR3 length: 15 amino acids. Germline values: CDR1 SGHTA, CDR2 FQGNSA. V was trimmed by 1 base and J by 4 bases, leaving 14 bases between them. The CDR3 loop reads CASSLVIGTVYEQYF. CDR3 sequence (DNA): TGTGCCAGCAGCTTAGTAATCGGTACAGTTTACGAGCAGTACTTC.

This clone was seen a single time. The chain has TRBV18 and TRBJ2-7, with 7 bases identical to TRBD1. The CDR3 extends over 15 amino acids. V shed 3 bases, J shed 2 bases, and the junction held 7 bases outside the gene matches. Germline V lookup: CDR1 KGHSH, CDR2 LQKENI. The CDR3 loop reads CASSPTSGGPYEQYF. CDR3 bases: TGTGCCAGCTCACCGACCTCAGGGGGTCCCTACGAGCAGTACTTC.

V usage is TRBV15 and J usage is TRBJ2-2, with no clear D. The ends were cut back, 0 bases at V and 4 bases at J, with 9 bases in the middle. There are 15 residues in the CDR3. Germline assignment: CDR1 LNHNV and CDR2 YYDKDF (reference sequence). The CDR3 loop reads CATSRDFGVTGELFF. The DNA for the CDR3 is TGTGCCACCAGCAGAGATTTTGGGGTCACCGGGGAGCTGTTTTTT.

This sequence joins TRBV5-4 and TRBJ2-1, with D possibly being TRBD1 or TRBD2 (6 bases each). CDR1 and CDR2 (germline): SGHNT, YYREEE (reference sequence). This CDR3 contains 12 residues. V lost 6 bases and J 6 bases, leaving 10 bases between the germline ends. The CDR3 loop reads CASKGEVNEQFF. The CDR3 nucleotides are TGTGCCAGCAAGGGGGAGGTCAATGAGCAGTTCTTC. Full variable domain (missing parts from reference TRBV5-4 and TRBJ2-1): ETGVTQSPTHLIKTRGQQVTLRCSSQSGHNTVSWYQQALGQGPQFIFQYYREEENGRGNFPPRFSGLQFPNYSSELNVNALELDDSALYLCASKGEVNEQFFGPGTRLTVL.

Points on this clone: A far larger clone is a single base away, which makes a read error likely. The chain recombines TRBV27 with TRBJ2-1; D perhaps matches TRBD2 (5 bases). Germline CDR1 and CDR2: MNHEY and SMNVEV (reference sequence). This CDR3 has 16 amino acids. Trimming stripped 8 bases from V and 0 bases from J, with 17 bases between. CDR3: CASAPNAGSSYNEQFF. For the CDR3, the DNA is TGTGCCAGCGCCCCCAACGCGGGTAGCTCCTACAATGAGCAGTTCTTC.

The rearrangement uses TRBV7-2 and TRBJ2-7; D is possibly TRBD1 (5 bases). The CDR3 totals 13 residues. V was shortened by 4 bases and J by 3 bases, with 10 bases between the two germline ends. Looked up from germline, CDR1 is SGHTA and CDR2 is FQGNSA. The CDR3: CASSSHTGYEQYF. CDR3 nucleotides: TGTGCCAGCAGCTCACACACAGGCTACGAGCAGTACTTC.